This T cell receptor (beta chain) stems from a study of shared clonotypes between healthy human individuals. Whole-study context: Aged between 18 and 49, the donors were a couple of women and three men. The study used three CD4 naive, three CD4 memory, two CD8 naive and one CD8 memory plate per donor. Study-level results: Non-shared clonotypes had lower generation probabilities than those shared by all four donors. Sampling included only blood; tissue repertoires likely differ.

As regards this clone: Its antigen remains unknown.

V gave up 4 bases and J gave up 6 bases, with 23 bases separating them. This CDR3 region has 16 residues. CDR1 is SGHRS, CDR2 YFSETQ, per germline. Naive-designated CD8 cells lacked CD45RO, were positively enriched for CCR7, and omitted terminally differentiated effector memory CD45RA+ cells. Repertoires were generated with immunoSEQ multiplex PCR, while TCRdb's copy carries only in-frame clones and drops some. The sample shows about 1.9 million clones, about 94% of them seen only once. J is TRBJ2-7 and V is TRBV5-1; no definite D call. The clonotype comes from a man aged 18 to 29 in good health. Some clones in this sample may be carry-over from other donors' samples. What was sequenced was naive CD8+ T cells from PBMCs. CDR3 sequence reads: CASSPYSRPRGTEQYF. CDR3 nucleotide sequence: TGCGCCAGCAGCCCCTACAGCCGGCCTAGAGGAACCGAGCAGTACTTC.